The following is a T cell receptor beta chain sequence with its context. This record belongs to a study of blood T cell repertoires in COVID-19. Trimming left V 2 bases short and J 2 bases short, with 14 bases between. Germline V gene sequence: CDR1 MDHEN, CDR2 SYDVKM. The CDR3 loop spans 16 amino acids. Using immunoSEQ multiplex PCR, the repertoire was profiled, and TCRdb retains in-frame clones only, with some absent. The sample lists roughly 45,000 clones, roughly 90% occurring once. The rearrangement links TRBV28 to TRBJ2-3, with a possible D match to TRBD1 (6 bases). The receptor was derived from a man in his sixties or seventies with active COVID-19. Sequencing was done on a sample of peripheral blood. CDR3 coding DNA: TGTGCCAGCAGTTTAAGGGGGTGGCAGTCCACAGATACGCAGTATTTT. Translation gives CASSLRGWQSTDTQYF.